These T cell receptor beta chains were read from a single sample in a study of blood T cells in healthy people across ages. TCRdb fed the 5' RACE reads into MiXCR, producing one record per CDR3 protein. Of more than 1,400,000 distinct CDR3 sequences listed, 42% are singletons. The material sequenced was blood. All receptors derive from a woman younger than 35 in good health. Both conserved end residues are part of each CDR3. Each record gives: J gene, V gene, CDR3 protein.

>TRBJ2-7|TRBV7-9
CASSPGQWGKEEQYF
>TRBJ2-1|TRBV30
CAWGLAGEQFF
>TRBJ2-1|TRBV20-1
CSARAPGGSGRPNEQFF
>TRBJ2-1|TRBV3-1
CASSLLRQGRNEQFF
>TRBJ1-2|TRBV20-1
CSARPLLAPTIGYGYTF
>TRBJ2-1|TRBV5-1
CASSLSGGRSYDEQFF
>TRBJ1-2|TRBV20-1
CSAREAGTGRDGYTF
>TRBJ2-7|TRBV3-1
CASSLPGQSYEQYF
>TRBJ2-3|TRBV4-2
CASSQEGLAGLDTQYF
>TRBJ2-7|TRBV20-1
CSAWPVGQGDYEQYF
>TRBJ2-2|TRBV20-1
CSAYRDRAGTGELFF
>TRBJ2-1|TRBV10-3
CAISDYSGWGARNEQFF
>TRBJ2-4|TRBV7-2
CASSLAEASGLNIQYF
>TRBJ1-2|TRBV7-9
CASSSRWYGYTF
>TRBJ2-1|TRBV29-1
CSVEGGDTTSYNEQFF
>TRBJ2-1|TRBV29-1
CGWGWAGPHNEQFF
>TRBJ1-2|TRBV7-9
CAGSSQGTGYTF
>TRBJ1-6|TRBV10-3
CAIRWALPGQEDSPLHF
>TRBJ2-1|TRBV12-3/TRBV12-4
CASSPGTSGTLEQFF
>TRBJ2-5|TRBV20-1
CSAISREGPGETQYF
>TRBJ2-1|TRBV12-3/TRBV12-4
CASTKLPGQGASYNEQFF
>TRBJ2-3|TRBV3-1
CASSQVSIPSTDTQYF
>TRBJ2-4|TRBV4-1
CASRDTGAKNIQYF
>TRBJ2-1|TRBV27
CASSLSEGDEQFF
>TRBJ1-6|TRBV7-3
CASSLDRLTLHF
>TRBJ1-5|TRBV5-1
CASSVDGPNQPQHF
>TRBJ2-3|TRBV2
CASGGGGPLRGPQYF
>TRBJ2-6|TRBV30
CAWKLSGANVLTF
>TRBJ2-6|TRBV30
CAWRVPRTTYSSGANVLTF
>TRBJ1-5|TRBV20-1
CSARQFGQPQHF
>TRBJ2-7|TRBV5-1
CASSLDELEQYF
>TRBJ2-5|TRBV14
CASSQAPGKETQYF
>TRBJ2-1|TRBV25-1
CASSAPGTGGNEQFF
>TRBJ1-1|TRBV5-4
CASSPEGQFTEAFF
>TRBJ2-1|TRBV30
CAWCSGTLPTDEQFF
>TRBJ1-2|TRBV4-1
CASSPAAGQASGYTF
>TRBJ2-1|TRBV20-1
CSAQRETEQFF
>TRBJ2-1|TRBV20-1
CSARVPGSGPEQFF
>TRBJ1-2|TRBV6-5
CASRKGYSNYGYTF
>TRBJ1-2|TRBV10-3
CAISDKGPNYGYTF
>TRBJ2-3|TRBV7-3
CASSLIPSGGGTDTQYF
>TRBJ2-5|TRBV10-3
CAISESVGGRETQYF
>TRBJ2-2|TRBV29-1
CSVAGTGSLSSGELFF
>TRBJ2-7|TRBV20-1
CSAGLYEQYF
>TRBJ2-1|TRBV12-3/TRBV12-4
CASSLGTPADEQFF
>TRBJ2-1|TRBV7-9
CASSLARGTVYNEQFF
>TRBJ2-1|TRBV7-2
CASSVGRASNEQFF
>TRBJ2-7|TRBV6-1
CASSEASNSYEQYF
>TRBJ2-3|TRBV7-8
CASSLAFRSPTDTQYF
>TRBJ2-1|TRBV24-1
CATSDYRGQGSYNEQFF
>TRBJ2-5|TRBV20-1
CSASSLAGGSAQYF